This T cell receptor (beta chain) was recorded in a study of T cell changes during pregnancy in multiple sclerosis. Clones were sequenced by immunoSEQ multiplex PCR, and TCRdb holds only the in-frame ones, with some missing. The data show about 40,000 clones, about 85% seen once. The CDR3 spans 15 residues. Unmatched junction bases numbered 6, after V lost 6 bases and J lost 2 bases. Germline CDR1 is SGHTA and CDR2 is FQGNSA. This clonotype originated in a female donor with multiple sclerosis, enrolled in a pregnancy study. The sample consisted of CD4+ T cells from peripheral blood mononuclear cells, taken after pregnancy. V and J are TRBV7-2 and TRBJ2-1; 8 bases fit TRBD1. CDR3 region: CASRPGGSTYNEQFF. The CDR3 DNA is TGTGCCAGCAGACCAGGGGGCTCCACCTACAATGAGCAGTTCTTC.